Listed below are T cell receptor beta chains from one sample, sequenced in a study of blood T cell repertoires in COVID-19. Data came from immunoSEQ multiplex PCR; TCRdb stores just in-frame clones and leaves some out. The sample has hundreds of thousands of clones, approximately 83% seen once. The sequenced sample was PBMCs or T cells enriched from blood (not recorded which). Every receptor here comes from a man aged 25 to 40 who had recovered from COVID-19. The CDR3 runs from the conserved cysteine through the conserved F or W. D genes are given only for firm matches. A clone size is listed for some rows: how often the clone was seen (once, few, many), or a class if it is expanded.

abundance: few
d_gene: .
j_gene: TRBJ1-1
v_gene: TRBV7-2
CDR3nt: TGTGCCAGCAGCTTAGTGGCGGGGAACACTGAAGCTTTCTTT
CDR3aa: CASSLVAGNTEAFF

abundance: .
d_gene: .
j_gene: TRBJ2-5
v_gene: TRBV5-1
CDR3nt: TGCGCCAGCAGCAGGGGGGGCCGAGAGACCCAGTACTTC
CDR3aa: CASSRGGRETQYF

abundance: .
d_gene: .
j_gene: TRBJ1-2
v_gene: TRBV7-2
CDR3nt: TGTGCCAGCAGTCCCACAGGGTTTAACTATGGCTACACCTTC
CDR3aa: CASSPTGFNYGYTF

abundance: .
d_gene: .
j_gene: TRBJ2-1
v_gene: TRBV21-1
CDR3nt: TGTGCCAGCAGCAAAGTACAGGGGTTATTTTGGGGTGAGCAGTTCTTC
CDR3aa: CASSKVQGLFWGEQFF

abundance: .
d_gene: TRBD2
j_gene: TRBJ2-1
v_gene: TRBV7-2
CDR3nt: TGTGCCAGCAGCTTACGTAGCGGGGGTAACTACAATGAGCAGTTCTTC
CDR3aa: CASSLRSGGNYNEQFF

abundance: .
d_gene: TRBD1
j_gene: TRBJ1-2
v_gene: TRBV7-3
CDR3nt: TGTGCCAGCAGCCCACAGGGGGTAGTGAGGGCTGGCTACACCTTC
CDR3aa: CASSPQGVVRAGYTF

abundance: once
d_gene: TRBD1
j_gene: TRBJ1-4
v_gene: TRBV5-1
CDR3nt: TGCGCCAGCAGCACCGGGACAGGGTATGAAAAACTGTTTTTT
CDR3aa: CASSTGTGYEKLFF

abundance: .
d_gene: TRBD1
j_gene: TRBJ1-4
v_gene: TRBV6-5
CDR3nt: TGTGCCAGCAGTTACTTGACAGGGAACGAAAAACTGTTTTTT
CDR3aa: CASSYLTGNEKLFF

abundance: .
d_gene: .
j_gene: TRBJ2-5
v_gene: TRBV3-1/TRBV3-2
CDR3nt: TGTGCCAGCAGCCCCGAAGCAGAGACCCAGTACTTC
CDR3aa: CASSPEAETQYF

abundance: .
d_gene: TRBD1
j_gene: TRBJ1-4
v_gene: TRBV7-8
CDR3nt: TGTGCCAGCAGCTTAGGGACAGGGGACGAAAAACTGTTTTTT
CDR3aa: CASSLGTGDEKLFF

abundance: .
d_gene: .
j_gene: TRBJ1-1
v_gene: TRBV7-2
CDR3nt: TGTGCCAGCAGCGTCCGGGAGACTGAAGCTTTCTTT
CDR3aa: CASSVRETEAFF

abundance: .
d_gene: .
j_gene: TRBJ1-1
v_gene: TRBV18
CDR3nt: TGTGCCAGCTCGGACCGACAGTTTCCTCTTGACACTGAAGCTTTCTTT
CDR3aa: CASSDRQFPLDTEAFF

abundance: few
d_gene: .
j_gene: TRBJ1-1
v_gene: TRBV4-1
CDR3nt: TGCGCCAGCAGCCCCGACAAGAACACTGAAGCTTTCTTT
CDR3aa: CASSPDKNTEAFF

abundance: .
d_gene: TRBD1
j_gene: TRBJ2-5
v_gene: TRBV18
CDR3nt: TGTGCCAGCTCACCGGGACAGCTATGGGACCAGTACTTC
CDR3aa: CASSPGQLWDQYF

abundance: .
d_gene: .
j_gene: TRBJ2-2
v_gene: TRBV5-1
CDR3nt: TGCGCCAGCAGCTTTTTCGGGGGTCGGAGCACCGGGGAGCTGTTTTTT
CDR3aa: CASSFFGGRSTGELFF

abundance: .
d_gene: .
j_gene: TRBJ2-2
v_gene: TRBV18
CDR3nt: TGTGCCAGCTCACGCGCCGGGGAGCTGTTTTTT
CDR3aa: CASSRAGELFF

abundance: .
d_gene: TRBD2
j_gene: TRBJ2-7
v_gene: TRBV27
CDR3nt: TGTGCCAGCAGTTCGCCTAGCGGGGGTTCCCAGCAGTACTTC
CDR3aa: CASSSPSGGSQQYF

abundance: .
d_gene: .
j_gene: TRBJ1-1
v_gene: TRBV11-1
CDR3nt: TGTGCCAGCAGCACTAATGGGGGCCGGGGGAACACTGAAGCTTTCTTT
CDR3aa: CASSTNGGRGNTEAFF

abundance: .
d_gene: TRBD1
j_gene: TRBJ2-7
v_gene: TRBV7-6
CDR3nt: TGTGCCAGCAGCTTAGCCCCGGACAGGGAGCAGTACTTC
CDR3aa: CASSLAPDREQYF

abundance: few
d_gene: .
j_gene: TRBJ1-2
v_gene: TRBV27
CDR3nt: TGTGCCAGCAGTTTGAGCGGAGGAGGCTATGGCTACACCTTC
CDR3aa: CASSLSGGGYGYTF

abundance: .
d_gene: .
j_gene: TRBJ1-5
v_gene: TRBV10-3
CDR3nt: TGTGCCGCTCGGAGGACCCTCAATCAGCCCCAGCATTTT
CDR3aa: CAARRTLNQPQHF

abundance: .
d_gene: .
j_gene: TRBJ1-4
v_gene: TRBV4-3
CDR3nt: TGCGCCAGCAGCCCAGGCGGGACGGGTGAAAAACTGTTTTTT
CDR3aa: CASSPGGTGEKLFF

abundance: .
d_gene: .
j_gene: TRBJ2-3
v_gene: TRBV24-1
CDR3nt: TGTGCCACCAGTGATCCTACCTTAGGAGCAGATACGCAGTATTTT
CDR3aa: CATSDPTLGADTQYF

abundance: .
d_gene: .
j_gene: TRBJ1-2
v_gene: TRBV6-6
CDR3nt: TGTGCCAGCATTAAAACCGCAGGGTTTGGCTACACCTTC
CDR3aa: CASIKTAGFGYTF

abundance: .
d_gene: .
j_gene: TRBJ2-2
v_gene: TRBV9
CDR3nt: TGTGCCAGCAGCCCTAACACCGGGGAGCTGTTTTTT
CDR3aa: CASSPNTGELFF

abundance: .
d_gene: .
j_gene: TRBJ2-1
v_gene: TRBV6-5
CDR3nt: TGTGCCAGCAGGCTCAAGGCGGGACTGGAGCAGTTCTTC
CDR3aa: CASRLKAGLEQFF

abundance: .
d_gene: .
j_gene: TRBJ2-6
v_gene: TRBV7-3
CDR3nt: TGTGCCAGCAGCCCCTCAGGGAACCCTGGGGCCAACGTCCTGACTTTC
CDR3aa: CASSPSGNPGANVLTF

abundance: .
d_gene: TRBD2
j_gene: TRBJ2-2
v_gene: TRBV5-7
CDR3nt: TGTGCCAGCAGCCCGTCGGGTGTAGTGAGCGGGGACCACACCGGGGAGCTGTTTTTT
CDR3aa: CASSPSGVVSGDHTGELFF

abundance: .
d_gene: TRBD1
j_gene: TRBJ1-2
v_gene: TRBV2
CDR3nt: TGTGCCAGCAGTAGGACAGGGCCCGGGGTTGGTGGCTACACCTTC
CDR3aa: CASSRTGPGVGGYTF

abundance: .
d_gene: .
j_gene: TRBJ1-1
v_gene: TRBV11-2
CDR3nt: TGTGCCAGCAGCTTAGATGCAGGCATTGAAGCTTTCTTT
CDR3aa: CASSLDAGIEAFF

abundance: .
d_gene: .
j_gene: TRBJ1-2
v_gene: TRBV6-5
CDR3nt: TGTGCCAGCTCCATCGTAGCTAACTATGGCTACACCTTC
CDR3aa: CASSIVANYGYTF

abundance: .
d_gene: TRBD1
j_gene: TRBJ2-1
v_gene: TRBV6-5
CDR3nt: TGTGCCAGCAGTCCCGGGACAGGGGCCGCGGAGGAGCAGTTCTTC
CDR3aa: CASSPGTGAAEEQFF

abundance: .
d_gene: .
j_gene: TRBJ1-3
v_gene: TRBV7-2
CDR3nt: TGTGCCAGCAGCCTGACGGGGGGCGGAAACACCATATATTTT
CDR3aa: CASSLTGGGNTIYF

abundance: .
d_gene: .
j_gene: TRBJ1-5
v_gene: TRBV7-8
CDR3nt: TGTGCCAGCAGCTTAGTGTTAACAGGGAATCAGCCCCAGCATTTT
CDR3aa: CASSLVLTGNQPQHF

abundance: .
d_gene: TRBD1
j_gene: TRBJ2-2
v_gene: TRBV5-1
CDR3nt: TGCGCCAGCAGCTCGGATTTTGAGTCAGGGGGCCCCACCGGGGAGCTGTTTTTT
CDR3aa: CASSSDFESGGPTGELFF

abundance: .
d_gene: .
j_gene: TRBJ1-3
v_gene: TRBV7-2
CDR3nt: TGTGCCAGCAGCTTAGTCTCGGGGTCAGGAAACACCATATATTTT
CDR3aa: CASSLVSGSGNTIYF

abundance: once
d_gene: TRBD1
j_gene: TRBJ2-7
v_gene: TRBV7-7
CDR3nt: TGTGCTAGCAGCTTAGGGGCGGGACAGGGCTACGAGCAGTACTTC
CDR3aa: CASSLGAGQGYEQYF

abundance: .
d_gene: .
j_gene: TRBJ1-1
v_gene: TRBV10-3
CDR3nt: TGTGCCATCACGGAAGAACAGGGAGATAGAGTAACTGAAGCTTTCTTT
CDR3aa: CAITEEQGDRVTEAFF

abundance: .
d_gene: .
j_gene: TRBJ2-1
v_gene: TRBV30
CDR3nt: TGTGCCTGGAGTGCCGGGACTTCTAATGAGCAGTTCTTC
CDR3aa: CAWSAGTSNEQFF

abundance: .
d_gene: .
j_gene: TRBJ1-2
v_gene: TRBV30
CDR3nt: TGTGCCTGGAATAGGGGTGGTGGCTACACCTTC
CDR3aa: CAWNRGGGYTF

abundance: .
d_gene: TRBD1
j_gene: TRBJ1-2
v_gene: TRBV13
CDR3nt: TGTGCCAGCAGCTCGGGACAGTCCTATGGCTACACCTTC
CDR3aa: CASSSGQSYGYTF

abundance: .
d_gene: TRBD1
j_gene: TRBJ1-2
v_gene: TRBV27
CDR3nt: TGTGCCAGCAAGAAGGACAGGGTTACCTATGGCTACACCTTC
CDR3aa: CASKKDRVTYGYTF

abundance: .
d_gene: .
j_gene: TRBJ2-5
v_gene: TRBV12-3/TRBV12-4
CDR3nt: TGTGCCAGCAGGCAGGGTACGGAGACCCAGTACTTC
CDR3aa: CASRQGTETQYF

abundance: .
d_gene: .
j_gene: TRBJ2-3
v_gene: TRBV24-1
CDR3nt: TGTGCCACCAGTGCTTCAGATACGCAGTATTTT
CDR3aa: CATSASDTQYF

abundance: .
d_gene: .
j_gene: TRBJ1-2
v_gene: TRBV12-3/TRBV12-4
CDR3nt: TGTGCCAGCAGTACACGGGGGGGGCCTGGCTACACCTTC
CDR3aa: CASSTRGGPGYTF

abundance: .
d_gene: .
j_gene: TRBJ2-1
v_gene: TRBV5-1
CDR3nt: TGCGCCAGCAGATTTGGGGGGGCTGGCTACAATGAGCAGTTCTTC
CDR3aa: CASRFGGAGYNEQFF

abundance: .
d_gene: .
j_gene: TRBJ1-5
v_gene: TRBV19
CDR3nt: TGTGCCAGTAGTATCACGGGGTATAGAAGCAATCAGCCCCAGCATTTT
CDR3aa: CASSITGYRSNQPQHF

abundance: .
d_gene: TRBD1
j_gene: TRBJ2-2
v_gene: TRBV6-4
CDR3nt: TGTGCCAGCAGCCCACAGGGGATCGGGGAGCTGTTTTTT
CDR3aa: CASSPQGIGELFF

abundance: once
d_gene: .
j_gene: TRBJ2-6
v_gene: TRBV7-9
CDR3nt: TGTGCCAGCAGCTTCGGGCAGGGGCTCCTCAGTCGGAGGGCCAACGTCCTGACTTTC
CDR3aa: CASSFGQGLLSRRANVLTF

abundance: .
d_gene: .
j_gene: TRBJ2-1
v_gene: TRBV5-6
CDR3nt: TGTGCCAGCAGCCCCTCCCTAGGAGCGGGCCTGAGCAAGCAGTTCTTC
CDR3aa: CASSPSLGAGLSKQFF

abundance: .
d_gene: TRBD1
j_gene: TRBJ1-2
v_gene: TRBV19
CDR3nt: TGTGCCAGTGGGGACAGGGGGTATGGCTACACCTTC
CDR3aa: CASGDRGYGYTF

abundance: .
d_gene: .
j_gene: TRBJ1-5
v_gene: TRBV5-1
CDR3nt: TGCGCCAGCAGCCCCGGTAATGCTGGGGGGCAGCCCCAGCATTTT
CDR3aa: CASSPGNAGGQPQHF

abundance: few
d_gene: TRBD1
j_gene: TRBJ1-6
v_gene: TRBV7-6
CDR3nt: TGTGCCAGCAGCGATCGACAGGGCGTCAAATCACCCCTCCACTTT
CDR3aa: CASSDRQGVKSPLHF

abundance: .
d_gene: .
j_gene: TRBJ2-1
v_gene: TRBV6-5
CDR3nt: TGTGCCATACGCCGAGGGTACTCCTACAATGAGCAGTTCTTC
CDR3aa: CAIRRGYSYNEQFF

abundance: once
d_gene: TRBD1
j_gene: TRBJ1-5
v_gene: TRBV7-2
CDR3nt: TGTGCCAGCAGCCCAGGGGGTTTGGGACAGCCCTATCAGCCCCAGCATTTT
CDR3aa: CASSPGGLGQPYQPQHF

abundance: .
d_gene: TRBD1
j_gene: TRBJ2-4
v_gene: TRBV6-5
CDR3nt: TGTGCCAGCAGTTACTCGAGGGGACAGGGGTGGATTCAGTACTTC
CDR3aa: CASSYSRGQGWIQYF

abundance: .
d_gene: .
j_gene: TRBJ2-2
v_gene: TRBV7-9
CDR3nt: TGTGCCAGCAGCCCCCAGACAGGTTCAGGTACCGGGGAGCTGTTTTTT
CDR3aa: CASSPQTGSGTGELFF

abundance: .
d_gene: .
j_gene: TRBJ1-2
v_gene: TRBV7-2
CDR3nt: TGTGCCAGCAGCTTAAGAGCGAAGGACTGGGCCTATGGCTACACCTTC
CDR3aa: CASSLRAKDWAYGYTF

abundance: .
d_gene: TRBD1
j_gene: TRBJ1-6
v_gene: TRBV3-1/TRBV3-2
CDR3nt: TGTGCCAGCAGCCCAGACAGGGGCGAAAGCTCCTATAATTCACCCCTCCACTTT
CDR3aa: CASSPDRGESSYNSPLHF